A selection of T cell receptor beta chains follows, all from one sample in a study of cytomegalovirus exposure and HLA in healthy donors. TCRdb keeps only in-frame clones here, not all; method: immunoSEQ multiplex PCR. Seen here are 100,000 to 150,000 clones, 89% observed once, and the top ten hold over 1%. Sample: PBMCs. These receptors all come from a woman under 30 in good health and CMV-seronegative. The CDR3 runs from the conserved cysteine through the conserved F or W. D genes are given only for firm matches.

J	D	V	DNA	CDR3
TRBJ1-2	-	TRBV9	TGTGCCAGCAGCGTAGGTAGGGAGGCAGTGTATGGCTACACCTTC	CASSVGREAVYGYTF
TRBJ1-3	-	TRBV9	TGTGCCAGCAGCGTATCTGCCGGGAACACCATATATTTT	CASSVSAGNTIYF
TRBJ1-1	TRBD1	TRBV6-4	TGTGCCAGCAGAAGGCGCGGGACAGCGAACACTGAAGCTTTCTTT	CASRRRGTANTEAFF
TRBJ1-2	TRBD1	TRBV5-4	TGTGCCAGCAGTCCGTTCCAGACAGGGATGGTAGCTAACTATGGCTACACCTTC	CASSPFQTGMVANYGYTF
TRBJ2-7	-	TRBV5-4	TGTGCCAGCAGCTCCTGGACTACAAACTCCGAGCAGTACTTC	CASSSWTTNSEQYF
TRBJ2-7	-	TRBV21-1	TGTGCCAGGCGCCACGACCGAAGAGGGCACGAGCAGTACTTC	CARRHDRRGHEQYF
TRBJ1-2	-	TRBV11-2	TGTGCCAGCAGCTTAGGACAGTTTGATGGCTACACCTTC	CASSLGQFDGYTF
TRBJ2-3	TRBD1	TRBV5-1	TGCGCCAGCAGCCTCGGGACAGGGCCAGATACGCAGTATTTT	CASSLGTGPDTQYF
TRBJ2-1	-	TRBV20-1	TGCAGTGCCTTGACATTCTCCGAGCAGTTCTTC	CSALTFSEQFF
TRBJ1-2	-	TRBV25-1	TGTGCCAGCAGTGGACTACAGGGCCCCTATGGCTACACCTTC	CASSGLQGPYGYTF
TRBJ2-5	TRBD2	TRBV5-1	TGCGCCAGCAGCTTAGACCCGGGGGGACAAGAGACCCAGTACTTC	CASSLDPGGQETQYF
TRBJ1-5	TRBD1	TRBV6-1	TGTGCCAGCAGTAGGGGACAGGAGAATCAGCCCCAGCATTTT	CASSRGQENQPQHF
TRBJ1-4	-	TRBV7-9	TGTGCCAGCAGCAAGACCTCGGGTAATGAAAAACTGTTTTTT	CASSKTSGNEKLFF
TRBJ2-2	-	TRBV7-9	TGTGCCAGCAACCGACAGGGATTCCCGGGGGTGTTTTTT	CASNRQGFPGVFF
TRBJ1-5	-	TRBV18	TGTGCCAGCTCACTCTATCATAGCAATCAGCCCCAGCATTTT	CASSLYHSNQPQHF
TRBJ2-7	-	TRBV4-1	TGCGCCAGCAGCCAGACAGGTGGGAACGAGCAGTACTTC	CASSQTGGNEQYF
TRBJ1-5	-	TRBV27	TGTGCCAGCAGTTTTCCCCCGGGGCCCCAGCATTTT	CASSFPPGPQHF
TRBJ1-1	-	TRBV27	TGTGCCAGCAGTTCAAATCAGAACACTGAAGCTTTCTTT	CASSSNQNTEAFF
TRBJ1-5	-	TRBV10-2	TGCGCCAGCAGTCCCGCAGCGATAGGTCAGCCCCAGCATTTT	CASSPAAIGQPQHF